A single sample is the source of the 4 T cell receptor beta chains below, sequenced in a study of T cell changes during pregnancy in multiple sclerosis. Some clones are missing from TCRdb's copy, which holds only in-frame ones; the method was immunoSEQ multiplex PCR. The sample has about 20,000 clones; approximately 90% are singletons. The specimen was CD8+ T cells from peripheral blood mononuclear cells, collected in the second trimester of pregnancy. The receptors shown here come from a female donor in good health, enrolled as a control in a pregnancy study.

The V gene is TRBV7-9, the J gene TRBJ1-4; D may be TRBD1 (5 bases). This CDR3 has 18 amino acids. The ends were cut back, 4 bases at V and 0 bases at J, with 18 bases in the middle. CDR1 is SEHNR and CDR2 is FQNEAQ in the germline V gene (reference sequence). CDR3 nucleotide sequence: TGTGCCAGCAGCTCGACAGAAATAATGACGGCAACTAATGAAAAACTGTTTTTT. Protein product: CASSSTEIMTATNEKLFF. Filled out from reference TRBV7-9 and TRBJ1-4, the complete variable domain reads DTGVSQNPRHKITKRGQNVTFRCDPISEHNRLYWYRQTLGQGPEFLTYFQNEAQLEKSRLLSDRFSAERPKGSFSTLEIQRTEQGDSAMYLCASSSTEIMTATNEKLFFGSGTQLSVL.

This clone was observed a single time. The junction differs from germline at one of its ends, possibly a read error. The chain is built from TRBV30 and TRBJ2-3; no reliable D call. Germline CDR1 is GTSNPN and CDR2 is SVGIG (reference sequence). The CDR3 length is 11 residues. CDR3 bases: TGTGCCTGGAGACAGCACAGATACGCAGTATTT. As protein: CAWRQHRYAVF.

The J gene is TRBJ1-3, the V gene TRBV30; D is ambiguous. V was cut by 2 bases and J by 0 bases, with 17 bases left in between. Germline V gene sequence: CDR1 GTSNPN, CDR2 SVGIG (reference sequence). The CDR3 runs to 17 residues. The CDR3 region has the DNA TGTGCCTGGAGTCCGGGGAGCCCCATCAACTCTGGAAACACCATATATTTT. It codes for CAWSPGSPINSGNTIYF.

The J gene is TRBJ2-1, the V gene TRBV7-2; no reliable D call. This CDR3 region has 12 residues. Germline V gene sequence: CDR1 SGHTA, CDR2 FQGNSA. V was trimmed by 3 bases and J by 8 bases, leaving 8 bases between them. The CDR3 nucleotides are TGTGCCAGCAGCTTGGTTCCGGATGAGCAGTTCTTC. Translation: CASSLVPDEQFF.